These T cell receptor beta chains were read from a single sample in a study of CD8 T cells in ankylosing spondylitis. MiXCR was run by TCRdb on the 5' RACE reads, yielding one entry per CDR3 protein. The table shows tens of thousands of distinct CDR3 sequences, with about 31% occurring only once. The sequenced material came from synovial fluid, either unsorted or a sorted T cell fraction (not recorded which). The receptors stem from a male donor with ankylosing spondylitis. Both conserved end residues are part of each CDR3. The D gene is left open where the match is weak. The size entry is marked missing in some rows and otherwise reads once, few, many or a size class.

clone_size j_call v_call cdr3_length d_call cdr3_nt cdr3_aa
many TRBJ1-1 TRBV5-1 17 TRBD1 TGCGCCAGCAGCGGGGTAAGGGACAGGGAGATGAACACTGAAGCTTTCTTT CASSGVRDREMNTEAFF
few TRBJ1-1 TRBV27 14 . TGTGCCAGCAGTTTCCGGGAGATGAACACTGAAGCTTTCTTT CASSFREMNTEAFF
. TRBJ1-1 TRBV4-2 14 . TGTGCCAGCAGGAGGGGACCCAGGGGCACTGAAGCCTTCTTT CASRRGPRGTEAFF
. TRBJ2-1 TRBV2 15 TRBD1 TGTGCCAGCAGTGAAAGGGACAGCTACTACAATGAGCAGTTCTTC CASSERDSYYNEQFF
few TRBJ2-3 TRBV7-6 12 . TGTGCCAGCAGCAGGGACTTCGATACGCAGTATTTT CASSRDFDTQYF
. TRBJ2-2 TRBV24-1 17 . TGTGCCACCAGTGACCGCGAGCGGGCCGTCCCTCGCCGGAAGCTGTTTTTT CATSDRERAVPRRKLFF
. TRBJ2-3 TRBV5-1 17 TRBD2 TGCGCCAGCAGCTTGTTTGGCGGGAGGGGTAGCACAGATACGCAGTATTTT CASSLFGGRGSTDTQYF
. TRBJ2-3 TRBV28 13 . TGTGCCAGCATAGGGGCTACTGGAGATACGCAGTATTTT CASIGATGDTQYF
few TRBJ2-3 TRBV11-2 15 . TGTGCCAGCAGCTCGCTCGGGGAGTTCACAGATACGCAGTATTTT CASSSLGEFTDTQYF
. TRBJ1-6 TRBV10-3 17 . TGTGCCATCAGTGGGTCTAATGGAGGTCCTTGGAATTCACCCCTCCACTTT CAISGSNGGPWNSPLHF
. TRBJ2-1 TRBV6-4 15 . TGTGCCAGCAGTCCCTCGTTTGGGACCAGCAATGAGCAGTTCTTC CASSPSFGTSNEQFF
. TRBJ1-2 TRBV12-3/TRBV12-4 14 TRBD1 TGTGCCAGCAGCAAGACAGGGGTTGGCTATGGCTACACCTTC CASSKTGVGYGYTF
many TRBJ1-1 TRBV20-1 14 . TGCAGTGGCAGTAGCACCGACAGGTACACTGAAGCTTTCTTT CSGSSTDRYTEAFF
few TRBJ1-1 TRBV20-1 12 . TGCAGTGCTGAGGAGTGGGGCACTGAAGCTTTCTTT CSAEEWGTEAFF
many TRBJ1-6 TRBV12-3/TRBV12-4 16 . TGTGCCAGCAGTTTGGTGGGGAGCTCCTATAATTCACCCCTCCACTTT CASSLVGSSYNSPLHF
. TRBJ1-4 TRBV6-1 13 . TGTGCCAGCAGGGACCTTCTTAATGAAAAACTGTTTTTT CASRDLLNEKLFF
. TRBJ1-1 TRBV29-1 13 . TGCAGCTATGTGGGCTACGAGAACACTGAAGCTTTCTTT CSYVGYENTEAFF
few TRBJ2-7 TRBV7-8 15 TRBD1 TGTGCCAGCAGCACCCGGACAGGGGGAACCTACGAGCAGTACTTC CASSTRTGGTYEQYF
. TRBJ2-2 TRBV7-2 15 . TGTGCCAGCAGCCCCCGGGACCCGAGGACCGGGGAGCTGTTTTTT CASSPRDPRTGELFF
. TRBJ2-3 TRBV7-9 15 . TGTGCCAGCAGCTCCCGTGGGGTTAGCACAGATACGCAGTATTTT CASSSRGVSTDTQYF
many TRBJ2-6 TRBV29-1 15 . TGCAGCGTTCTAACGACGATCTCTGGGGCCAACGTCCTGACTTTC CSVLTTISGANVLTF
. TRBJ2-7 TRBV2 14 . TGTGCCAGCAGTGAATACGTACACCCCTACGAGCAGTACTTC CASSEYVHPYEQYF